This T cell receptor beta chain stems from a study of CD8+ T cells in alopecia areata. Study-level results: Whether baseline CD8+ expansion is linked to response remains uncertain, given a single nonresponder.

RNA extraction was followed by reverse transcription into cDNA, which acted as the sequencing template. This table comes from immunoSEQ multiplex PCR, and its TCRdb copy is limited to in-frame clones, with some not included. This repertoire shows more than 110,000 clones, 82% found once; its top ten account for 20% to 25%. Treatment given: oral pan-JAK inhibitor, 5-10 mg twice daily. Lesional scalp tissue (obtained by punch biopsy) and peripheral blood were collected from alopecia areata patients. On this clone itself: Its antigen is undetermined.

Germline V gives CDR1 SGHDT, CDR2 YYEEEE. The CDR3 has 15 residues. The V end was cut by 4 bases, the J end by 2 bases, with 16 bases between. This sequence was found in a human donor with alopecia areata. Here the sequenced sample was CD8+ T cells sorted from blood, taken at week 4, from a patient treated with tofacitinib. The rearrangement uses TRBV5-6 and TRBJ2-7; D not certain. The CDR3 DNA follows: TGTGCCAGCAGCCCCAGCCGGACGAATCCCTACGAGCAGTACTTC. Translation gives CASSPSRTNPYEQYF.